The count of the clone carrying this TCR beta chain is one. Its antigen is as yet unknown. V was pared by 5 bases and J by 4 bases, with 6 bases between. CDR1 and CDR2 (germline): SEHNR, FQNEAQ (reference sequence). There are 12 residues in the CDR3. Per sample, the assay covered approximately 91,000 TCR templates. Clones were sequenced by immunoSEQ multiplex PCR, and TCRdb holds only the in-frame ones, with some missing. The sample has approximately 60,000 clones; roughly 85% are singletons. Where three donor pairs were concerned, the unstimulated naive, memory, effector memory and TEMRA subsets underwent sequencing. The data stem from a study of siplizumab effects on memory and regulatory T cells. Study-wide results and limits: It was not possible to assign a naive or memory phenotype to roughly 80-97% of proliferating CD4+ or CD8+ clones.

This sequence was found in a human donor in good health. The rearrangement joins TRBV7-9 to TRBJ2-4; D is uncertain. The source material was memory CD4+ T cells sorted from blood. DNA of the CDR3: TGTGCCAGCAGCCCGGAGAAAAACATTCAGTACTTC. Amino acid sequence: CASSPEKNIQYF.